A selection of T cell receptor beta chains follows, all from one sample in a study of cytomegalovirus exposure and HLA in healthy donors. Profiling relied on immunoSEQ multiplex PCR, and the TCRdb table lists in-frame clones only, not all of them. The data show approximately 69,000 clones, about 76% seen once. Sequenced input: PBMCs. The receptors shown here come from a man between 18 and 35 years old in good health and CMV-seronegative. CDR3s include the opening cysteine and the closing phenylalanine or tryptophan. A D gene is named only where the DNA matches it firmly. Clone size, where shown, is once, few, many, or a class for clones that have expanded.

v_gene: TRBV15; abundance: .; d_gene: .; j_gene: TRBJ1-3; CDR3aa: CATSRDWGAAGNTIYF; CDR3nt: TGTGCCACCAGCAGAGATTGGGGAGCCGCTGGAAACACCATATATTTT
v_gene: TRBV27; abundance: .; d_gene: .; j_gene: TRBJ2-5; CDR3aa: CASSEYEGGQETQYF; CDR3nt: TGTGCCAGCAGTGAATACGAAGGGGGCCAAGAGACCCAGTACTTC
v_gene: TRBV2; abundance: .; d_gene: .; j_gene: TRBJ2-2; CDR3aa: CATGRGPNTGELFF; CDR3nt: TGTGCTACAGGGAGGGGCCCGAACACCGGGGAGCTGTTTTTT
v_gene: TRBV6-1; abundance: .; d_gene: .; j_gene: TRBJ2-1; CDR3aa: CATHRSGNEQFF; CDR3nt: TGTGCCACCCACAGGTCGGGCAATGAGCAGTTCTTC
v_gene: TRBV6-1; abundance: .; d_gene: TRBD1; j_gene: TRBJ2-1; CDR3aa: CASSDFSGGKGDNEQFF; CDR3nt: TGTGCCAGCAGTGATTTTTCAGGGGGCAAAGGGGACAATGAGCAGTTCTTC
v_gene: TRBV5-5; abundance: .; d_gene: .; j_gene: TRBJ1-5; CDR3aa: CASSLWPREYSNQPQHF; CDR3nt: TGTGCCAGCAGCTTGTGGCCCAGGGAATATAGCAATCAGCCCCAGCATTTT
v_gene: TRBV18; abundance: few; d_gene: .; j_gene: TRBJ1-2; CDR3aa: CASSPLGGLYGYTF; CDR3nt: TGTGCCAGCTCACCACTGGGAGGACTCTATGGCTACACCTTC
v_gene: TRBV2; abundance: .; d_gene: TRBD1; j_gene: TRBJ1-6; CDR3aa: CASQGGNYNSPLHF; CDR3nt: TGTGCCAGCCAAGGGGGCAACTATAATTCACCCCTCCACTTT
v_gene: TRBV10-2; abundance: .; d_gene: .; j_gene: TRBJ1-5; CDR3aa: CASSESGGRGQPQHF; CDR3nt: TGCGCCAGCAGTGAGTCGGGGGGGAGAGGGCAGCCCCAGCATTTT
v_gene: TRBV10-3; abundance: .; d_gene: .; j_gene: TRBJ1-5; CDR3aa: CAISESGAGDQPQHF; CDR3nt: TGTGCCATCAGTGAGTCAGGAGCAGGGGACCAGCCCCAGCATTTT
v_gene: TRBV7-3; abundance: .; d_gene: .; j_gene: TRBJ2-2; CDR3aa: CASSRQPSENTGELFF; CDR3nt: TGTGCCAGCAGCCGGCAACCTAGCGAAAACACCGGGGAGCTGTTTTTT
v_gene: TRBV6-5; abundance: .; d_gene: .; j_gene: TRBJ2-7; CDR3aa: CASRARGAPYEQYF; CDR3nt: TGTGCCAGCAGGGCGCGCGGGGCCCCCTACGAGCAGTACTTC
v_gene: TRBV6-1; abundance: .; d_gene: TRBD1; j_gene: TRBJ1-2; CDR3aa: CASSAEGGTGSGYTF; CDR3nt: TGTGCCAGCAGTGCCGAGGGGGGGACAGGGAGCGGCTACACCTTC
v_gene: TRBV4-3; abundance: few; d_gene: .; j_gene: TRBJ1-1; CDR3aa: CASSQDRGTEAFF; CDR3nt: TGCGCCAGCAGCCAAGATAGAGGTACTGAAGCTTTCTTT
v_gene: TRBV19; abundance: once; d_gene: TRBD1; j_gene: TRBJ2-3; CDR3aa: CASSISGTGASTDTQYF; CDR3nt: TGTGCCAGTAGTATATCGGGCACAGGGGCGAGCACAGATACGCAGTATTTT
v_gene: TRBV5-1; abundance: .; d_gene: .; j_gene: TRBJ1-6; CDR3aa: CASSLGRREGVQPLHF; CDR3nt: TGCGCCAGCAGCTTGGGCCGCAGGGAAGGGGTTCAACCCCTCCACTTT
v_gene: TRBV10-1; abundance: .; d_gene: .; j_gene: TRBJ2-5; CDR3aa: CATQGHLQETQYF; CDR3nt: TGCGCCACCCAGGGACACCTCCAAGAGACCCAGTACTTC
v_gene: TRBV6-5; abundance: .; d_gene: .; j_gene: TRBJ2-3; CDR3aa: CASIPGGSTDTQYF; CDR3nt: TGTGCCAGCATTCCCGGAGGTAGCACAGATACGCAGTATTTT
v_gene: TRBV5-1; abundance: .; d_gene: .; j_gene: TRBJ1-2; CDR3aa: CASSSSGTNGYTF; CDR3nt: TGCGCCAGCAGCTCCTCCGGGACAAATGGCTACACCTTC
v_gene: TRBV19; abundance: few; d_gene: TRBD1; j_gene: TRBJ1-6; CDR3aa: CASADRDRANSPLHF; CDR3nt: TGTGCCAGTGCCGACAGGGACAGGGCCAATTCACCCCTCCACTTT
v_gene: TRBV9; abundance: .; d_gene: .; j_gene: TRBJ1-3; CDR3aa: CASSVGPDSSGNTIYF; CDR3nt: TGTGCCAGCAGCGTAGGCCCAGACAGCTCTGGAAACACCATATATTTT
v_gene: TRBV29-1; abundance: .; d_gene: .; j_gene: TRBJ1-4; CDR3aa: CSARIGGTNEKLFF; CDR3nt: TGCAGCGCTCGAATAGGGGGAACTAATGAAAAACTGTTTTTT
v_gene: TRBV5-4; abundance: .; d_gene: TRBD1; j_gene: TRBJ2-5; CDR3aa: CASSEPGQGLETQYF; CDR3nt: TGTGCCAGCAGCGAGCCGGGACAGGGTTTGGAGACCCAGTACTTC
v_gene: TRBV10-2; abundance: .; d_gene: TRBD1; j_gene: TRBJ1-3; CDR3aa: CASSDRVGNTIYF; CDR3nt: TGCGCCAGCAGCGACAGGGTTGGAAACACCATATATTTT
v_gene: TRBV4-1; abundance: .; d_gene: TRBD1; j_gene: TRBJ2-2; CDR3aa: CASSHPGTGGLTGELFF; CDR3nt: TGCGCCAGCAGCCACCCCGGGACAGGGGGACTCACCGGGGAGCTGTTTTTT
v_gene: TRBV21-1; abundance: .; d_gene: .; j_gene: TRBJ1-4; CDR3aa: CASRTPGQACRLFTPNEKLFF; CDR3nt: TGTGCCAGCAGAACTCCGGGACAGGCCTGCCGACTATTCACCCCTAATGAAAAACTGTTTTTT
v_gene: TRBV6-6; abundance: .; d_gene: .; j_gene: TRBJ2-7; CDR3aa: CASSYSNEGVHEQYF; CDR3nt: TGTGCCAGCAGTTACTCGAATGAGGGGGTCCACGAGCAGTACTTC
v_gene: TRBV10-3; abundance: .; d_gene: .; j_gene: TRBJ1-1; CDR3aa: CAIRGALNTEAFF; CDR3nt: TGTGCCATCAGGGGGGCCCTGAACACTGAAGCTTTCTTT
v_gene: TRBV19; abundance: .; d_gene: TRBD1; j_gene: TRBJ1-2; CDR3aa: CASSIRGTGFENYGYTF; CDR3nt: TGTGCCAGTAGTATAAGGGGGACAGGTTTTGAGAACTATGGCTACACCTTC
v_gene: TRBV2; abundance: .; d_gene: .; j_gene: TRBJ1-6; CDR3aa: CASSEEGQGNSPLHF; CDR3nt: TGTGCCAGCAGTGAAGAGGGCCAGGGGAATTCACCCCTCCACTTT
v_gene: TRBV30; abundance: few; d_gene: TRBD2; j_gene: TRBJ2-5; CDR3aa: CAWKLLAGGLYETQYF; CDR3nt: TGTGCCTGGAAACTTCTAGCGGGGGGCCTCTACGAGACCCAGTACTTC
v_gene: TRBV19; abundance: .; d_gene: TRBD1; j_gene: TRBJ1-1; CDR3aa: CASSIAQGAGTEAFF; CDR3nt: TGTGCCAGTAGTATAGCACAGGGGGCTGGGACTGAAGCTTTCTTT
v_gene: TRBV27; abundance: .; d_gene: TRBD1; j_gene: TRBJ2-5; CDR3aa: CASSSRQGAGETQYF; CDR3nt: TGTGCCAGCAGTTCCCGACAGGGGGCGGGAGAGACCCAGTACTTC
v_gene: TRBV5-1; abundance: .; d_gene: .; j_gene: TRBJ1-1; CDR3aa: CASSLEGGDTEAFF; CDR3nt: TGCGCCAGCAGCTTGGAGGGAGGGGACACTGAAGCTTTCTTT
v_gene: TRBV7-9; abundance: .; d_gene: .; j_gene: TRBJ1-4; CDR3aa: CASTQPNSGIPLFF; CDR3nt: TGTGCCAGCACCCAGCCTAATAGCGGCATCCCCCTGTTTTTT
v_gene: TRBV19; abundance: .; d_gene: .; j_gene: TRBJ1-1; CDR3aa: CASSPRVPEAFF; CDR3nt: TGTGCCAGTAGTCCCAGGGTGCCTGAAGCTTTCTTT
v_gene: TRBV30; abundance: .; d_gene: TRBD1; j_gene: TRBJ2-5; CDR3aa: CAWSKGAQETQYF; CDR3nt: TGTGCCTGGAGTAAGGGGGCCCAAGAGACCCAGTACTTC
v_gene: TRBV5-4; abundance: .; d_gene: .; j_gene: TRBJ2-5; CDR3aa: CASSLTEGAETQYF; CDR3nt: TGTGCCAGCAGCCTCACTGAAGGGGCAGAGACCCAGTACTTC
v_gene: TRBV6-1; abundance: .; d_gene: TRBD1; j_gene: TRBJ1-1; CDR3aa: CASSPGQVTPGVF; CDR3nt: TGTGCCAGCAGTCCGGGACAGGTAACGCCCGGGGTCTTT
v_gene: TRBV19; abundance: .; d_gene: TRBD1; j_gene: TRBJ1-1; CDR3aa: CASSWDSQVLNTEAFF; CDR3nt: TGTGCCAGTAGTTGGGACAGCCAGGTCCTGAACACTGAAGCTTTCTTT
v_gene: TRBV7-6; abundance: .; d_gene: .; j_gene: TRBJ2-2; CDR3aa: CASSLARGRGELFF; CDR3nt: TGTGCCAGCAGCTTAGCGCGAGGGAGGGGGGAGCTGTTTTTT
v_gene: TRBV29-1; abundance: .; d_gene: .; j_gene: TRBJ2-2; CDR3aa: CSVEPGNTGELFF; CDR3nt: TGCAGCGTTGAGCCAGGGAACACCGGGGAGCTGTTTTTT
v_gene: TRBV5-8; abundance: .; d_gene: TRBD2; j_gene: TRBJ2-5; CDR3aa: CASTPRRLAGLKTQYF; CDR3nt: TGTGCCAGCACCCCACGCCGACTAGCGGGGCTTAAGACCCAGTACTTC
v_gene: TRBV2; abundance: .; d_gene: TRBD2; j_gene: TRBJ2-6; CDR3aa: CASSGEGQGVNVLTF; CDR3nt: TGTGCCAGCAGTGGGGAGGGGCAAGGGGTCAACGTCCTGACTTTC
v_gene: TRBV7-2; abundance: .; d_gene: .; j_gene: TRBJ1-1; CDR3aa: CASSYSRQGTEAFF; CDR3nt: TGTGCCAGCAGCTACAGTCGTCAGGGAACTGAAGCTTTCTTT
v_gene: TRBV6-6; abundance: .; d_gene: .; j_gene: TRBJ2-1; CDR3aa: CASSFRDYHNEQFF; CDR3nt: TGTGCCAGCAGTTTCCGGGATTACCACAATGAGCAGTTCTTC
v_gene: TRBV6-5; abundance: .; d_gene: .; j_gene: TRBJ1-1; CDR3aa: CASSYMNFYRVSEAFF; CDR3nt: TGTGCCAGCAGTTACATGAATTTCTACAGGGTTTCTGAAGCTTTCTTT
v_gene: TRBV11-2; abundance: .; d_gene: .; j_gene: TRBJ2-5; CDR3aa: CASSLRSGAGETQYF; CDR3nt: TGTGCCAGCAGCTTGCGGTCAGGGGCTGGAGAGACCCAGTACTTC
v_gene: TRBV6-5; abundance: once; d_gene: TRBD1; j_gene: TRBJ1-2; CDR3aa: CASRDRAYGYTF; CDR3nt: TGTGCCAGCAGAGACAGGGCCTATGGCTACACCTTC
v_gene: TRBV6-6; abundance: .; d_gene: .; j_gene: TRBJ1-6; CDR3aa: CASSYGLADPLHF; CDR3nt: TGTGCCAGCAGTTACGGGCTAGCTGATCCCCTCCACTTT
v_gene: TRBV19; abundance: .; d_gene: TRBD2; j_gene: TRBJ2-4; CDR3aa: CASSMASGGEKVAKNIQYF; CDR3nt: TGTGCCAGTAGTATGGCTAGCGGGGGGGAGAAGGTAGCCAAAAACATTCAGTACTTC
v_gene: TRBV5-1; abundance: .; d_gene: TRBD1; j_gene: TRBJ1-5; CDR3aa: CASSFGTGNQPQHF; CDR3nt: TGCGCCAGCAGCTTCGGGACAGGGAATCAGCCCCAGCATTTT
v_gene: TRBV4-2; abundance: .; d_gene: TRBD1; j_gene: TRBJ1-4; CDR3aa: CASSHDRGQHEKLFF; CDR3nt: TGTGCCAGCAGCCACGACAGGGGGCAGCATGAAAAACTGTTTTTT
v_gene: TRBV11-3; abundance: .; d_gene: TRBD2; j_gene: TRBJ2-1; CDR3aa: CASSLGLQRGAYNEQFF; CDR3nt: TGTGCCAGCAGCTTAGGGTTACAGCGGGGGGCTTACAATGAGCAGTTCTTC